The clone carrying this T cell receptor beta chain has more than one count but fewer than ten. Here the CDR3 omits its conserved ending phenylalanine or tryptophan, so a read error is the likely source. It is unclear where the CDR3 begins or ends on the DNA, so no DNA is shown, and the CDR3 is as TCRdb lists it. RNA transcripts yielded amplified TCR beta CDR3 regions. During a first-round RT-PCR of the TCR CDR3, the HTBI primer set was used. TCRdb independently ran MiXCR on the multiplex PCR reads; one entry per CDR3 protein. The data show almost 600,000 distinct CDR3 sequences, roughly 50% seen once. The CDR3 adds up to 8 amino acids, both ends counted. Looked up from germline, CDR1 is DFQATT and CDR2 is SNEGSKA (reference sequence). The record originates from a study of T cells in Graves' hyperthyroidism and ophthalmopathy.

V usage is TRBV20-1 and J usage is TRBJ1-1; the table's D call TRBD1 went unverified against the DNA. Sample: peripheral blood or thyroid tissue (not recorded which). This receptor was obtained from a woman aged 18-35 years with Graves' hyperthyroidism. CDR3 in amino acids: CSARSPDR.